A selection of T cell receptor beta chains follows, all from one sample in a study of regulatory T cells in long-lasting Graves disease. In TCRdb, the multiplex PCR reads were re-called with MiXCR into one record per CDR3 protein. The sample contains approximately 470,000 distinct CDR3 sequences, less than 25% of which appear only once. The specimen was peripheral blood mononuclear cells (PBMCs), collected when the disease was refractory, from a patient treated with antithyroid drugs. The receptors originated from a female donor with Graves disease. The CDR3 runs from the conserved cysteine through the conserved F or W. Each record gives: clone size, J gene, D gene, V gene, CDR3 protein, CDR3 DNA. The D gene is left open where the match is weak. Rows may omit the clone size; those that give it use once, few, many or a size class.

abundance: many; j_gene: TRBJ2-7; d_gene: .; v_gene: TRBV11-2; CDR3aa: CASSSQYYEQYF; CDR3nt: TGTGCCAGCAGCTCCCAATACTACGAGCAGTACTTC
abundance: .; j_gene: TRBJ1-5; d_gene: .; v_gene: TRBV20-1; CDR3aa: CSALSERIDQPQHF; CDR3nt: TGCAGTGCTTTATCCGAGAGAATCGATCAGCCCCAGCATTTT
abundance: many; j_gene: TRBJ1-1; d_gene: TRBD1; v_gene: TRBV5-6; CDR3aa: CASSLGQAGNTEAFF; CDR3nt: TGTGCCAGCAGCCTGGGACAGGCTGGGAACACTGAAGCTTTCTTT
abundance: few; j_gene: TRBJ2-2; d_gene: TRBD2; v_gene: TRBV27; CDR3aa: CASSLGGGAKFGELFF; CDR3nt: TGTGCCAGCAGTTTAGGCGGGGGGGCGAAATTCGGGGAGCTGTTTTTT
abundance: many; j_gene: TRBJ1-2; d_gene: TRBD1; v_gene: TRBV12-3/TRBV12-4; CDR3aa: CASSSYRGHYGYTF; CDR3nt: TGTGCCAGCAGTTCCTACAGGGGACACTATGGCTACACCTTC
abundance: .; j_gene: TRBJ2-3; d_gene: .; v_gene: TRBV3-1; CDR3aa: CASSQDEAGWTDTQYF; CDR3nt: TGTGCCAGCAGCCAAGATGAGGCGGGATGGACAGATACGCAGTATTTT
abundance: many; j_gene: TRBJ1-6; d_gene: TRBD1; v_gene: TRBV6-1; CDR3aa: CASSRDRGNSPLHF; CDR3nt: TGTGCCAGCAGTCGGGACAGGGGAAATTCACCCCTCCACTTT
abundance: few; j_gene: TRBJ2-7; d_gene: .; v_gene: TRBV7-9; CDR3aa: CASSSGLNSYEQYF; CDR3nt: TGTGCCAGCAGCTCAGGACTGAACTCCTACGAGCAGTACTTC
abundance: few; j_gene: TRBJ1-5; d_gene: TRBD1; v_gene: TRBV5-8; CDR3aa: CASSLRGLGQPQHF; CDR3nt: TGTGCCAGCAGCTTAAGGGGGCTCGGGCAGCCCCAGCATTTT
abundance: many; j_gene: TRBJ2-5; d_gene: .; v_gene: TRBV11-2; CDR3aa: CASSLRGGGRETQYF; CDR3nt: TGTGCCAGCAGCCTCCGGGGTGGGGGGCGAGAGACCCAGTACTTC
abundance: few; j_gene: TRBJ2-7; d_gene: .; v_gene: TRBV11-2; CDR3aa: CAHRNADTYEQYF; CDR3nt: TGTGCCCACCGGAATGCCGATACCTACGAGCAGTACTTC
abundance: .; j_gene: TRBJ2-6; d_gene: TRBD1; v_gene: TRBV19; CDR3aa: CASSILQGAGANVLTF; CDR3nt: TGTGCCAGTAGTATTTTGCAGGGGGCTGGGGCCAACGTCCTGACTTTC
abundance: many; j_gene: TRBJ2-7; d_gene: TRBD1; v_gene: TRBV2; CDR3aa: CASSDRVSTHYEQYF; CDR3nt: TGTGCCAGCAGCGACAGGGTTTCTACGCACTACGAGCAGTACTTC
abundance: many; j_gene: TRBJ2-7; d_gene: .; v_gene: TRBV19; CDR3aa: CASSLGGWGSDEQYF; CDR3nt: TGTGCCAGTAGCCTAGGAGGCTGGGGCTCTGACGAGCAGTACTTC
abundance: few; j_gene: TRBJ2-5; d_gene: .; v_gene: TRBV20-1; CDR3aa: CSARVIITGPKTQYF; CDR3nt: TGCAGTGCTAGGGTCATAATCACCGGTCCGAAGACCCAGTACTTT
abundance: .; j_gene: TRBJ1-1; d_gene: .; v_gene: TRBV6-1; CDR3aa: CASSTGQSTAFF; CDR3nt: TGTGCCAGCAGTACGGGACAAAGCACGGCTTTCTTT
abundance: .; j_gene: TRBJ1-2; d_gene: .; v_gene: TRBV7-2; CDR3aa: CASSLERFYGYTF; CDR3nt: TGTGCCAGCAGCTTAGAAAGGTTCTATGGCTACACCTTC
abundance: many; j_gene: TRBJ2-5; d_gene: .; v_gene: TRBV12-3/TRBV12-4; CDR3aa: CASSLDSQGAQYF; CDR3nt: TGTGCCAGCAGTTTAGACAGTCAAGGGGCCCAGTACTTC
abundance: .; j_gene: TRBJ2-7; d_gene: .; v_gene: TRBV20-1; CDR3aa: CSAKLESSYEQYF; CDR3nt: TGCAGTGCTAAGTTGGAGAGTTCCTACGAGCAGTACTTC
abundance: many; j_gene: TRBJ2-7; d_gene: TRBD1; v_gene: TRBV29-1; CDR3aa: CSVEKGASYEQYF; CDR3nt: TGCAGCGTTGAAAAGGGGGCTTCTTATGAGCAGTACTTC